The rows below give T cell receptor beta chains drawn from one sample of a study of T cell responses to AZD1222 COVID-19 vaccine. Sequenced by immunoSEQ multiplex PCR; TCRdb stores in-frame clones only, minus some. This sample yields some 90,000 clones, of which 75% to 90% are seen a single time; under 2.5% belongs to the top ten. Sequencing was performed on peripheral blood, taken on day 0 of AZD1222 vaccination. These TCRs come from an adult in good health. CDR3s include the opening cysteine and the closing phenylalanine or tryptophan. Fields, in order: clone size, V gene, J gene, D gene, CDR3 DNA, CDR3 protein. The D gene is left open where the match is weak. Clone size appears in some rows only: once, few, many, or a class for an expanded clone.

clone_size: NA; v_call: TRBV5-6; j_call: TRBJ1-1; d_call: NA; cdr3_nt: TGTGCCAGCAGCTTGGTTCCGGTGGGGACTGAAGCTTTCTTT; cdr3_aa: CASSLVPVGTEAFF
clone_size: once; v_call: TRBV7-2; j_call: TRBJ2-1; d_call: TRBD2; cdr3_nt: TGTGCCAGCAGCACCTCTAGCGGGGGGGCCTTCAATGAGCAGTTCTTC; cdr3_aa: CASSTSSGGAFNEQFF
clone_size: NA; v_call: TRBV18; j_call: TRBJ2-7; d_call: NA; cdr3_nt: TGTGCCAGCTCACTTTACAACGAGCAGTACTTC; cdr3_aa: CASSLYNEQYF
clone_size: NA; v_call: TRBV5-4; j_call: TRBJ2-1; d_call: NA; cdr3_nt: TGTGCCAGCAGCTTGTTTAGCACTTTCGGGGGGCCGTCCTACAATGAGCAGTTCTTC; cdr3_aa: CASSLFSTFGGPSYNEQFF
clone_size: once; v_call: TRBV6-5; j_call: TRBJ1-4; d_call: NA; cdr3_nt: TGTGCCAGCAGTCTCGGGACCCCCACGACGGAAAAACTGTTTTTT; cdr3_aa: CASSLGTPTTEKLFF
clone_size: NA; v_call: TRBV3-1/TRBV3-2; j_call: TRBJ1-1; d_call: TRBD1; cdr3_nt: TGTGCCAGCAGCTGGACAGGGGAGAACACTGAAGCTTTCTTT; cdr3_aa: CASSWTGENTEAFF
clone_size: NA; v_call: TRBV4-3; j_call: TRBJ1-4; d_call: NA; cdr3_nt: TGCGCCAGCAGCCAAACGGGGGACCTGAGGAAAAAACTGTTTTTT; cdr3_aa: CASSQTGDLRKKLFF
clone_size: NA; v_call: TRBV18; j_call: TRBJ2-7; d_call: TRBD1; cdr3_nt: TGTGCCAGCTCACCAGCACAGGGGGCTGTTATCGAGCAGTACTTC; cdr3_aa: CASSPAQGAVIEQYF
clone_size: NA; v_call: TRBV10-2; j_call: TRBJ2-7; d_call: NA; cdr3_nt: TGCGCCAGCAGTGAGACCGGGACTCTTCCTTACGAGCAGTACTTC; cdr3_aa: CASSETGTLPYEQYF
clone_size: NA; v_call: TRBV3-1/TRBV3-2; j_call: TRBJ1-1; d_call: NA; cdr3_nt: TGTGCCAGCAGCCTCCTACAGGGGAACACTGAAGCTTTCTTT; cdr3_aa: CASSLLQGNTEAFF
clone_size: once; v_call: TRBV5-1; j_call: TRBJ2-7; d_call: TRBD2; cdr3_nt: TGCGCCAGCAGCTTGGGCCTAGCGGGGGACTCCTACGAGCAGTACTTC; cdr3_aa: CASSLGLAGDSYEQYF
clone_size: NA; v_call: TRBV3-1/TRBV3-2; j_call: TRBJ1-6; d_call: NA; cdr3_nt: TGTGCCAGCAGCCAGGGAGGAGTAGGGTCACCCCTCCACTTT; cdr3_aa: CASSQGGVGSPLHF
clone_size: NA; v_call: TRBV12-3/TRBV12-4; j_call: TRBJ1-2; d_call: NA; cdr3_nt: TGTGCCAGCAGTTTAATTGAGGGCAGCGGCTACACCTTC; cdr3_aa: CASSLIEGSGYTF
clone_size: NA; v_call: TRBV5-5; j_call: TRBJ2-7; d_call: TRBD1; cdr3_nt: TGTGCCAGCAGCAGGGACAGCTACGAGCAGTACTTC; cdr3_aa: CASSRDSYEQYF
clone_size: few; v_call: TRBV3-1/TRBV3-2; j_call: TRBJ2-3; d_call: NA; cdr3_nt: TGTGCCAGCAGCCAAGAGGGGGGCGGGGATACGCAGTATTTT; cdr3_aa: CASSQEGGGDTQYF
clone_size: NA; v_call: TRBV6-2/TRBV6-3; j_call: TRBJ2-2; d_call: TRBD1; cdr3_nt: TGTGCCAGCAGTACCGGGACAGGGCGCACCGGGGAGCTGTTTTTT; cdr3_aa: CASSTGTGRTGELFF
clone_size: once; v_call: TRBV30; j_call: TRBJ1-6; d_call: NA; cdr3_nt: TGTGCCTGGAGCAGGGGACTCGATCGTAATTCACCCCTCCACTTT; cdr3_aa: CAWSRGLDRNSPLHF
clone_size: NA; v_call: TRBV9; j_call: TRBJ2-7; d_call: NA; cdr3_nt: TGTGCCAGCAGCGTAGAGGTTTCCCGTGAGGAGCAGTACTTC; cdr3_aa: CASSVEVSREEQYF
clone_size: NA; v_call: TRBV5-1; j_call: TRBJ1-3; d_call: NA; cdr3_nt: TGCGCCAGCAGCCCACAGAGCCGCGTCTCTGGAAACACCATATATTTT; cdr3_aa: CASSPQSRVSGNTIYF
clone_size: few; v_call: TRBV7-3; j_call: TRBJ1-5; d_call: NA; cdr3_nt: TGTGCCAGCAGCCGACACAGGAGGTCTGACGAGCCCCAGCATTTT; cdr3_aa: CASSRHRRSDEPQHF
clone_size: NA; v_call: TRBV6-5; j_call: TRBJ1-1; d_call: NA; cdr3_nt: TGTGCCAGCAGTTCCTATTTCACTTCTGAAGCTTTCTTT; cdr3_aa: CASSSYFTSEAFF
clone_size: NA; v_call: TRBV5-1; j_call: TRBJ1-1; d_call: NA; cdr3_nt: TGCGCCAGCACTTCAGGGTTGGGGGGAAACACTGAAGCTTTCTTT; cdr3_aa: CASTSGLGGNTEAFF
clone_size: NA; v_call: TRBV9; j_call: TRBJ1-6; d_call: NA; cdr3_nt: TGTGCCAGCAGCGTAGCGGTGACAGGTGATTCACCCCTCCACTTT; cdr3_aa: CASSVAVTGDSPLHF
clone_size: NA; v_call: TRBV9; j_call: TRBJ2-6; d_call: NA; cdr3_nt: TGTGCCAGCAGCGTAGAGGGGTCTGGGGCCAACGTCCTGACTTTC; cdr3_aa: CASSVEGSGANVLTF
clone_size: NA; v_call: TRBV5-8; j_call: TRBJ2-7; d_call: TRBD1; cdr3_nt: TGTGCCAGCAGCTTGGGACAGGGGCTCCTCTACGAGCAGTACTTC; cdr3_aa: CASSLGQGLLYEQYF
clone_size: NA; v_call: TRBV9; j_call: TRBJ2-7; d_call: TRBD2; cdr3_nt: TGTGCCAGCAGCGTAGGACTAGCGGGGGGACCCTACGAGCAGTACTTC; cdr3_aa: CASSVGLAGGPYEQYF
clone_size: NA; v_call: TRBV5-6; j_call: TRBJ1-2; d_call: NA; cdr3_nt: TGTGCCAGCAGCTTGAGGACACATAACTATGGCTACACCTTC; cdr3_aa: CASSLRTHNYGYTF
clone_size: NA; v_call: TRBV27; j_call: TRBJ2-7; d_call: TRBD2; cdr3_nt: TGTGCCAGCAGTTTATTAGGCGGGGGCGAGCAGTACTTC; cdr3_aa: CASSLLGGGEQYF
clone_size: NA; v_call: TRBV7-8; j_call: TRBJ2-7; d_call: TRBD1; cdr3_nt: TGTGCCAGCAGCCCACGGACAGGGTACGAGCAGTACTTC; cdr3_aa: CASSPRTGYEQYF
clone_size: few; v_call: TRBV11-1; j_call: TRBJ1-6; d_call: NA; cdr3_nt: TGTGCCAGCAGCTTAGTTGGCATGAATTCACCCCTCCACTTT; cdr3_aa: CASSLVGMNSPLHF
clone_size: NA; v_call: TRBV7-2; j_call: TRBJ1-6; d_call: NA; cdr3_nt: TGTGCCAGCTGTTGGCTCAGCTCCTATAATTCACCCCTCCACTTT; cdr3_aa: CASCWLSSYNSPLHF
clone_size: NA; v_call: TRBV2; j_call: TRBJ1-2; d_call: NA; cdr3_nt: TGTGCCAGCAGTGGAGGAGGCTATGGCTACACCTTC; cdr3_aa: CASSGGGYGYTF
clone_size: NA; v_call: TRBV4-1; j_call: TRBJ2-7; d_call: TRBD2; cdr3_nt: TGCGCCAGCAGCCAAGATTTTCAGGGACTAGCGGGGAGGGACGAGCAGTACTTC; cdr3_aa: CASSQDFQGLAGRDEQYF
clone_size: NA; v_call: TRBV28; j_call: TRBJ1-2; d_call: TRBD1; cdr3_nt: TGTGCCAGCAGTCTGGGACAGGGTACGGGAGGCTACACCTTC; cdr3_aa: CASSLGQGTGGYTF
clone_size: NA; v_call: TRBV5-4; j_call: TRBJ1-2; d_call: NA; cdr3_nt: TGTGCCAGCAGCTTGGAAGGTCTCGGCCATGGCTACACCTTC; cdr3_aa: CASSLEGLGHGYTF
clone_size: NA; v_call: TRBV11-1; j_call: TRBJ2-7; d_call: NA; cdr3_nt: TGTGCCAGCAGAACCTCCCCTGAGGATTACGAGCAGTACTTC; cdr3_aa: CASRTSPEDYEQYF
clone_size: once; v_call: TRBV27; j_call: TRBJ1-2; d_call: NA; cdr3_nt: TGTGCCAGCAGGGAGGGGGAGTCTGGCTACACCTTC; cdr3_aa: CASREGESGYTF
clone_size: NA; v_call: TRBV11-3; j_call: TRBJ2-3; d_call: NA; cdr3_nt: TGTGCCAGCAGCCCAGGGGTCACCTCCACAGATACGCAGTATTTT; cdr3_aa: CASSPGVTSTDTQYF
clone_size: NA; v_call: TRBV18; j_call: TRBJ1-3; d_call: TRBD1; cdr3_nt: TGTGCCAGCTCACCCGGACAGGGCACAGGTGGAAACACCATATATTTT; cdr3_aa: CASSPGQGTGGNTIYF
clone_size: NA; v_call: TRBV6-5; j_call: TRBJ2-5; d_call: NA; cdr3_nt: TGTGCCAGCATGGGTTTTGGGGAGACCCAGTACTTC; cdr3_aa: CASMGFGETQYF
clone_size: once; v_call: TRBV12-5; j_call: TRBJ2-1; d_call: TRBD2; cdr3_nt: TGTGCTAGTGGTTCGGGGACTAGCCAAAATGAGCAGTTCTTC; cdr3_aa: CASGSGTSQNEQFF
clone_size: NA; v_call: TRBV12-5; j_call: TRBJ2-1; d_call: NA; cdr3_nt: TGTGCTAGTGGTTTGGTATTAGGGGGGAACTCCTACAATGAGCAGTTCTTC; cdr3_aa: CASGLVLGGNSYNEQFF
clone_size: NA; v_call: TRBV18; j_call: TRBJ2-6; d_call: NA; cdr3_nt: TGTGCCAGCTCATCCGGACAGCACTCTGGGGCCAACGTCCTGACTTTC; cdr3_aa: CASSSGQHSGANVLTF
clone_size: NA; v_call: TRBV9; j_call: TRBJ1-1; d_call: NA; cdr3_nt: TGTGCCAGCAGCGTAGAAGGGGGAGGCACTGAAGCTTTCTTT; cdr3_aa: CASSVEGGGTEAFF
clone_size: NA; v_call: TRBV19; j_call: TRBJ2-7; d_call: NA; cdr3_nt: TGTGCCAGTACGGGGATGAACTACGAGCAGTACTTC; cdr3_aa: CASTGMNYEQYF
clone_size: NA; v_call: TRBV19; j_call: TRBJ2-1; d_call: TRBD2; cdr3_nt: TGTGCCAGTAGTGCGGGGACTAGCGGACATCTTGAGCAGTTCTTC; cdr3_aa: CASSAGTSGHLEQFF
clone_size: NA; v_call: TRBV6-5; j_call: TRBJ1-1; d_call: NA; cdr3_nt: TGTGCCAGCAATGGGTTGTTTGGGCCAGGAACTGAAGCTTTCTTT; cdr3_aa: CASNGLFGPGTEAFF
clone_size: once; v_call: TRBV20-1; j_call: TRBJ2-7; d_call: NA; cdr3_nt: TGCAGTGCTAGTCTCCCCCCGGGGGAGCAGTACTTC; cdr3_aa: CSASLPPGEQYF
clone_size: NA; v_call: TRBV6-5; j_call: TRBJ2-1; d_call: TRBD1; cdr3_nt: TGTGCCAGCAGCCCAACAGGGGGCGCGTTCAATGAGCAGTTCTTC; cdr3_aa: CASSPTGGAFNEQFF
clone_size: NA; v_call: TRBV19; j_call: TRBJ2-3; d_call: NA; cdr3_nt: TGTGCCAGTAGCTCAATAGGGGCTCGAACGATGGGAGATACGCAGTATTTT; cdr3_aa: CASSSIGARTMGDTQYF
clone_size: NA; v_call: TRBV5-4; j_call: TRBJ2-1; d_call: NA; cdr3_nt: TGTGCCAGCAGCTTTGACACCTCTCTGAGAGAGCAGTTCTTC; cdr3_aa: CASSFDTSLREQFF
clone_size: once; v_call: TRBV11-2; j_call: TRBJ2-7; d_call: TRBD1; cdr3_nt: TGTGCCAGCAGCTTAAATCGGGACAGGGTAACGCAGTACTTC; cdr3_aa: CASSLNRDRVTQYF
clone_size: NA; v_call: TRBV6-2/TRBV6-3; j_call: TRBJ2-7; d_call: NA; cdr3_nt: TGTGCCAGCAGTCAGGGGTCCTACGAGCAGTACTTC; cdr3_aa: CASSQGSYEQYF
clone_size: NA; v_call: TRBV6-5; j_call: TRBJ2-7; d_call: TRBD2; cdr3_nt: TGTGCCAGCAGTCTGACTAGCGGAAGCTCCTACGAGCAGTACTTC; cdr3_aa: CASSLTSGSSYEQYF
clone_size: once; v_call: TRBV6-2/TRBV6-3; j_call: TRBJ1-1; d_call: NA; cdr3_nt: TGTGCCAGCAGTTACGAGAACATGAACACTGAAGCTTTCTTT; cdr3_aa: CASSYENMNTEAFF
clone_size: once; v_call: TRBV6-5; j_call: TRBJ2-1; d_call: TRBD1; cdr3_nt: TGTGCCAGCAGGATGGGACAGGGGGGGTACAATGAGCAGTTCTTC; cdr3_aa: CASRMGQGGYNEQFF